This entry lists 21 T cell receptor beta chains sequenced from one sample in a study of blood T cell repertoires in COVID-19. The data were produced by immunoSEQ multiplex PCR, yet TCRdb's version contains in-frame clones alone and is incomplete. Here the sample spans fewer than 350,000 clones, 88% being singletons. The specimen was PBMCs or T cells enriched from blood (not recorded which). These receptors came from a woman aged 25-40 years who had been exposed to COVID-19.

The CDR3 here is CASSPQLRMSSYEQYF. The CDR3 DNA follows: TGTGCCAGCAGTCCCCAATTGCGGATGTCCTCCTACGAGCAGTACTTC. This chain links TRBV27 with TRBJ2-7; D remains ambiguous. Trimming took off 5 bases at V and 0 bases at J, with 17 bases between the two ends. Germline V gene data show CDR1 as MNHEY and CDR2 as SMNVEV (reference sequence). The CDR3 spans 16 residues.

This CDR3 is CASSREGTYEQYF. CDR3 coding DNA: TGTGCCAGCAGCCGGGAGGGGACCTACGAGCAGTACTTC. V and J are TRBV3-1 (or the pseudogene TRBV3-2) and TRBJ2-7; 7 bases fit TRBD2. CDR1 LGHDT and CDR2 YNNKEL come from the germline V gene (reference sequence). J was trimmed by 2 bases and V by 4 bases; bases with no gene match: 2. The CDR3 length is 13 residues.

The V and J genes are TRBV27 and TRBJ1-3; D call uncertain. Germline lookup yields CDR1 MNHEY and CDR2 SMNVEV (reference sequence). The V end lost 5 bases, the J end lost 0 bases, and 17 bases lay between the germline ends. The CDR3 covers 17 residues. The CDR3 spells CASSPRMFRNSGNTIYF. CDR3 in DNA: TGTGCCAGCAGTCCCCGCATGTTCAGAAACTCTGGAAACACCATATATTTT.

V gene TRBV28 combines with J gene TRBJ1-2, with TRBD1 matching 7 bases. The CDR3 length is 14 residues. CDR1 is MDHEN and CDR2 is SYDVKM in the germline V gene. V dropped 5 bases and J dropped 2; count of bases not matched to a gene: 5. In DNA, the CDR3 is TGTGCCAGCAGTGAGGAGACAGGGAACTATGGCTACACCTTC. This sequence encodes CASSEETGNYGYTF.

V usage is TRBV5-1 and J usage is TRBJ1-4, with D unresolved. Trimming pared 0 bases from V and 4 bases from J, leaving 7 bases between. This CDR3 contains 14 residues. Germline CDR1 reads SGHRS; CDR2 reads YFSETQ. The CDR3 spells CASSLVGLNEKLFF. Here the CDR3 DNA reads TGCGCCAGCAGCTTGGTTGGCCTTAATGAAAAACTGTTTTTT.

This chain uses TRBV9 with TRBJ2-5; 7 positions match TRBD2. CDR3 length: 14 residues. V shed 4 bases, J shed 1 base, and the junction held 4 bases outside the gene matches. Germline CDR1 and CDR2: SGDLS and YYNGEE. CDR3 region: CASSPGGTQETQYF. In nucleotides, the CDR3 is TGTGCCAGCAGCCCGGGGGGTACCCAAGAGACCCAGTACTTC.

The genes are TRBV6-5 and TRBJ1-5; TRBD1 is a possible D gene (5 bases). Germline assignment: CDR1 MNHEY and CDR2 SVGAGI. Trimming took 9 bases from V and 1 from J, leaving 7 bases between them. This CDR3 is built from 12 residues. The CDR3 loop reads CASRGSNQPQHF. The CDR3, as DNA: TGTGCCAGTCGGGGGAGCAATCAGCCCCAGCATTTT.

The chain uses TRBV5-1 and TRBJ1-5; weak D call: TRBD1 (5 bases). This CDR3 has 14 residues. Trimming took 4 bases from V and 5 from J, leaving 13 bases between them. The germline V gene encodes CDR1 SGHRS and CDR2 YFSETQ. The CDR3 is CASSPGEIDQPQHF. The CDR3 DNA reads TGCGCCAGCAGCCCGGGGGAGATCGATCAGCCCCAGCATTTT.

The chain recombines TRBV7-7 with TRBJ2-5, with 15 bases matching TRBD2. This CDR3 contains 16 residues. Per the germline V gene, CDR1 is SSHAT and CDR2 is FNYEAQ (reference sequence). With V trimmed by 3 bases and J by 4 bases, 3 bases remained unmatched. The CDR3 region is CASSFGLAGGGETQYF. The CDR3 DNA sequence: TGTGCCAGCAGCTTCGGACTAGCGGGAGGGGGAGAGACCCAGTACTTC.

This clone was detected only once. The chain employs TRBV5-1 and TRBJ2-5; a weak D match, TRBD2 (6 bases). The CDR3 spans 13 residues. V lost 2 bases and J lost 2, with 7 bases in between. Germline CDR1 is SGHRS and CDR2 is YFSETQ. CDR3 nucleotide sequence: TGCGCCAGCAGCTTTGCGGGACAAGAGACCCAGTACTTC. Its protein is CASSFAGQETQYF.

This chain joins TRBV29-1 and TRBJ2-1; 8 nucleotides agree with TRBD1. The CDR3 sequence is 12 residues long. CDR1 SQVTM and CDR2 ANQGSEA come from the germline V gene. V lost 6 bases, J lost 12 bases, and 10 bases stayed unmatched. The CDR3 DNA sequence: TGCAGCGTAGTGGGGACAGGACTGAGGCAGTTCTTC. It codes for CSVVGTGLRQFF.

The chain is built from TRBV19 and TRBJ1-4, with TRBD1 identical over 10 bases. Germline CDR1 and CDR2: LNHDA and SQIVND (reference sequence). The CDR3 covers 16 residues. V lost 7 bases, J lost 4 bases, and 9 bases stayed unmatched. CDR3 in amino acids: CASTYGTGADNEKLFF. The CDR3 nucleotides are TGTGCCAGTACCTACGGGACAGGGGCAGATAATGAAAAACTGTTTTTT.

CDR3 DNA sequence: TGTGCCAGCAGTTTCACCCCACAGGGGGCGGGGGATAATTCACCCCTCCACTTT. Translating it yields CASSFTPQGAGDNSPLHF. The rearrangement uses TRBV28 and TRBJ1-6, with 9 nucleotides matching TRBD1. This CDR3 has 18 residues. V shed 3 bases, J shed 5 bases, and the junction held 11 bases outside the gene matches. Germline-derived CDR1 and CDR2 are MDHEN and SYDVKM.

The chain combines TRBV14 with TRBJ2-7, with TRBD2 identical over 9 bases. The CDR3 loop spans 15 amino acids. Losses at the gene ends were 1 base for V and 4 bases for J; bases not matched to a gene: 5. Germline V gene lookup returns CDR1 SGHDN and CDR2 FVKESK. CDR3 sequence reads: CASSQGVAGVYEQYF. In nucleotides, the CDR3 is TGTGCCAGCAGCCAAGGGGTAGCGGGAGTTTACGAGCAGTACTTC.

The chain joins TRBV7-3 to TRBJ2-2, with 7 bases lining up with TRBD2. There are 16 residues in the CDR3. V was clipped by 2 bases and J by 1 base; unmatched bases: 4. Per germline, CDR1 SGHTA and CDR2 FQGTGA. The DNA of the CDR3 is TGTGCCAGCAGCTTAGGGGCGGGAGTGAACACCGGGGAGCTGTTTTTT. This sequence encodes CASSLGAGVNTGELFF.

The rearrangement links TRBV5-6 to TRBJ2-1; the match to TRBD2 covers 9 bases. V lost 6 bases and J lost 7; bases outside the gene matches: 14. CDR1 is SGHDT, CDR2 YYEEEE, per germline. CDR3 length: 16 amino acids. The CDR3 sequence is CASIQISGRTRNEQFF. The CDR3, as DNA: TGTGCCAGCATCCAAATTAGCGGGAGAACTAGGAATGAGCAGTTCTTC.

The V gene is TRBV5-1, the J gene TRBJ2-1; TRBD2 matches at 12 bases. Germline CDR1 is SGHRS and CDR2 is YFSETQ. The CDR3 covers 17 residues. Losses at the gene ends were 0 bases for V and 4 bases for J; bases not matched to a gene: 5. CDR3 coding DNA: TGCGCCAGCAGCTTGGCCTCCCTAGCGGGAGGGTACAATGAGCAGTTCTTC. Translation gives CASSLASLAGGYNEQFF.

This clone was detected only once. The CDR3, as DNA: TGTGCCAGCAGCAGACAGGGAAGGGCGCTCTTCTTT. This translates into CASSRQGRALFF. The J gene is TRBJ1-1, the V gene TRBV6-5; the match to TRBD1 covers 7 bases. Germline lookup yields CDR1 MNHEY and CDR2 SVGAGI. Losses at the gene ends were 6 bases for V and 14 bases for J; bases not matched to a gene: 12. This CDR3 is built from 12 residues.

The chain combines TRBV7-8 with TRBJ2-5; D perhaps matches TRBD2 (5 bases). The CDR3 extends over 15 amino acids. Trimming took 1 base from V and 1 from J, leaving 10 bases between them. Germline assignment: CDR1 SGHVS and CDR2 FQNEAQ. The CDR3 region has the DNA TGTGCCAGCAGCTTAGTACGCAGCGGCCAAGAGACCCAGTACTTC. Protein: CASSLVRSGQETQYF.

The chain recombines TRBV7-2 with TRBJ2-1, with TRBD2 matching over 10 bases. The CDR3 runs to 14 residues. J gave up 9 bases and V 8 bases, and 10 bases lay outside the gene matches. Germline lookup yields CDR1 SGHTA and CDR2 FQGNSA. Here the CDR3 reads CASWLAGAVSEQFF. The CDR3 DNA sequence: TGTGCCAGCTGGCTAGCGGGAGCCGTAAGTGAGCAGTTCTTC.

CDR3 DNA: TGTGCCAGTGGACAGGGGGCGAATGAAGCTTTCTTT. As protein: CASGQGANEAFF. V and J are TRBV19 and TRBJ1-1; 11 nucleotides line up with TRBD1. This CDR3 has 12 residues. The junction had 3 bases not matched to a gene; V was cut back by 8 bases and J by 7 bases. From germline, CDR1 is LNHDA and CDR2 SQIVND (reference sequence).